Listed below are T cell receptor beta chains from one sample, sequenced in a study of OX40 agonist ivuxolimab in advanced cancers. The assay was immunoSEQ multiplex PCR, and TCRdb's table has in-frame clones only and misses some. The sample holds about 80,000 clones; approximately 90% are singletons and the top ten take 4% to 5.5%. The source material was CD4+ or CD8+ T cells sorted from blood, sampled in a trial of the OX40 agonist ivuxolimab. These receptor sequences come from an adult with an advanced solid tumor such as melanoma, head and neck, liver or kidney cancer. The conserved cysteine and the conserved F or W are not part of the CDR3 here. Each record gives: D gene, V gene, CDR3 length, J gene, clone size, CDR3 protein. The D gene is left open where the match is weak. Clone sizes are given selectively: once, few, many, or a class where the clone is expanded.

D gene: NA; V gene: TRBV7-9; CDR3 length: 12; J gene: TRBJ2-4; clone size: NA; CDR3 protein: ASSLAQLQNIQY
D gene: NA; V gene: TRBV5-1; CDR3 length: 10; J gene: TRBJ2-1; clone size: NA; CDR3 protein: ASSLAGNEQF
D gene: NA; V gene: TRBV6-6; CDR3 length: 12; J gene: TRBJ2-1; clone size: NA; CDR3 protein: ASTPRLEYNEQF
D gene: NA; V gene: TRBV6-1; CDR3 length: 11; J gene: TRBJ2-6; clone size: NA; CDR3 protein: ASSSSGANVLT
D gene: TRBD1; V gene: TRBV4-3; CDR3 length: 13; J gene: TRBJ2-3; clone size: NA; CDR3 protein: ASSQSGQGTDTQY
D gene: NA; V gene: TRBV5-1; CDR3 length: 11; J gene: TRBJ1-1; clone size: NA; CDR3 protein: ASSPPGVTEAF
D gene: NA; V gene: TRBV27; CDR3 length: 12; J gene: TRBJ2-3; clone size: NA; CDR3 protein: ASSPSQSTDTQY
D gene: TRBD1; V gene: TRBV19; CDR3 length: 11; J gene: TRBJ1-1; clone size: NA; CDR3 protein: ASTDRAGSEAF
D gene: TRBD2; V gene: TRBV13; CDR3 length: 14; J gene: TRBJ2-5; clone size: NA; CDR3 protein: ASSPKGTSGKETQY
D gene: NA; V gene: TRBV7-2; CDR3 length: 13; J gene: TRBJ2-7; clone size: NA; CDR3 protein: ASSLNGANSYEQY
D gene: TRBD2; V gene: TRBV19; CDR3 length: 14; J gene: TRBJ2-2; clone size: NA; CDR3 protein: ASSRLAGTNTGELF
D gene: NA; V gene: TRBV6-5; CDR3 length: 12; J gene: TRBJ1-5; clone size: NA; CDR3 protein: ASSRGGFGQPQH
D gene: NA; V gene: TRBV7-2; CDR3 length: 13; J gene: TRBJ2-4; clone size: NA; CDR3 protein: ASSLDSAVQNIQY
D gene: NA; V gene: TRBV7-2; CDR3 length: 13; J gene: TRBJ1-1; clone size: NA; CDR3 protein: ASSLRGGPGTEAF
D gene: TRBD2; V gene: TRBV27; CDR3 length: 14; J gene: TRBJ2-3; clone size: NA; CDR3 protein: AIIAGVAGGGDTQY
D gene: NA; V gene: TRBV4-3; CDR3 length: 14; J gene: NA; clone size: NA; CDR3 protein: ASSQAFPSGYYEQY
D gene: NA; V gene: TRBV13; CDR3 length: 12; J gene: TRBJ2-7; clone size: NA; CDR3 protein: ASSSSGGTYEQY
D gene: TRBD2; V gene: TRBV10-3; CDR3 length: 18; J gene: TRBJ2-3; clone size: NA; CDR3 protein: AISETVSGRGRAATDTQY
D gene: NA; V gene: TRBV5-1; CDR3 length: 10; J gene: TRBJ2-3; clone size: few; CDR3 protein: ASSQNTDTQY
D gene: TRBD2; V gene: TRBV27; CDR3 length: 14; J gene: TRBJ2-2; clone size: NA; CDR3 protein: ASSKSSGSATGELF
D gene: NA; V gene: TRBV7-8; CDR3 length: 12; J gene: TRBJ2-7; clone size: NA; CDR3 protein: ASSPPGLRYEQY
D gene: NA; V gene: TRBV28; CDR3 length: 12; J gene: TRBJ1-4; clone size: NA; CDR3 protein: ASIQSGGHEKLF
D gene: TRBD1; V gene: TRBV28; CDR3 length: 14; J gene: TRBJ1-1; clone size: NA; CDR3 protein: ASSLAQGAERTEAF
D gene: TRBD1; V gene: TRBV7-3; CDR3 length: 14; J gene: TRBJ2-1; clone size: NA; CDR3 protein: ASTPGGQGVYNEQF
D gene: NA; V gene: TRBV7-8; CDR3 length: 16; J gene: TRBJ2-4; clone size: NA; CDR3 protein: ASSLVAWRVAAKNIQY
D gene: NA; V gene: TRBV2; CDR3 length: 12; J gene: TRBJ2-5; clone size: once; CDR3 protein: ATAAGTLKETQY
D gene: TRBD2; V gene: TRBV5-1; CDR3 length: 15; J gene: TRBJ2-5; clone size: NA; CDR3 protein: ASSFGTSGSSGETQY
D gene: TRBD1; V gene: TRBV7-9; CDR3 length: 14; J gene: TRBJ2-2; clone size: NA; CDR3 protein: ASSLGQSGTTGELF
D gene: TRBD1; V gene: TRBV4-3; CDR3 length: 14; J gene: TRBJ2-7; clone size: few; CDR3 protein: ASSQDVGQGPYEQY
D gene: TRBD2; V gene: TRBV29-1; CDR3 length: 14; J gene: TRBJ2-1; clone size: NA; CDR3 protein: SVEDLAGARNNEQF
D gene: NA; V gene: TRBV21-1; CDR3 length: 11; J gene: TRBJ2-7; clone size: once; CDR3 protein: ASSKHPGCEQY
D gene: NA; V gene: TRBV6-5; CDR3 length: 12; J gene: TRBJ2-7; clone size: NA; CDR3 protein: ASSYSRLSYEQY
D gene: TRBD2; V gene: TRBV10-2; CDR3 length: 12; J gene: TRBJ2-7; clone size: NA; CDR3 protein: ASRGLAGAYEQY
D gene: TRBD2; V gene: TRBV9; CDR3 length: 13; J gene: TRBJ2-3; clone size: NA; CDR3 protein: ASSPAGELWDTQY
D gene: NA; V gene: TRBV6-1; CDR3 length: 12; J gene: TRBJ1-1; clone size: NA; CDR3 protein: ASSDPQGRSEAF
D gene: NA; V gene: TRBV29-1; CDR3 length: 12; J gene: TRBJ2-2; clone size: NA; CDR3 protein: SAQGRESTGELF
D gene: TRBD2; V gene: TRBV30; CDR3 length: 12; J gene: TRBJ2-7; clone size: NA; CDR3 protein: AWSPGTKLHEQY
D gene: NA; V gene: TRBV7-2; CDR3 length: 12; J gene: TRBJ2-3; clone size: NA; CDR3 protein: ASSLGGTADTQY
D gene: NA; V gene: TRBV18; CDR3 length: 12; J gene: TRBJ2-5; clone size: NA; CDR3 protein: ASSPPIGSETQY
D gene: NA; V gene: TRBV4-1; CDR3 length: 14; J gene: TRBJ1-1; clone size: NA; CDR3 protein: ASSQEQVAANTEAF
D gene: NA; V gene: TRBV9; CDR3 length: 14; J gene: TRBJ2-1; clone size: NA; CDR3 protein: ASSVGSPAPYNEQF
D gene: NA; V gene: TRBV28; CDR3 length: 10; J gene: TRBJ2-3; clone size: NA; CDR3 protein: ASIGSTDTQY
D gene: NA; V gene: TRBV25-1; CDR3 length: 10; J gene: TRBJ2-7; clone size: NA; CDR3 protein: ASSRGAYEQY